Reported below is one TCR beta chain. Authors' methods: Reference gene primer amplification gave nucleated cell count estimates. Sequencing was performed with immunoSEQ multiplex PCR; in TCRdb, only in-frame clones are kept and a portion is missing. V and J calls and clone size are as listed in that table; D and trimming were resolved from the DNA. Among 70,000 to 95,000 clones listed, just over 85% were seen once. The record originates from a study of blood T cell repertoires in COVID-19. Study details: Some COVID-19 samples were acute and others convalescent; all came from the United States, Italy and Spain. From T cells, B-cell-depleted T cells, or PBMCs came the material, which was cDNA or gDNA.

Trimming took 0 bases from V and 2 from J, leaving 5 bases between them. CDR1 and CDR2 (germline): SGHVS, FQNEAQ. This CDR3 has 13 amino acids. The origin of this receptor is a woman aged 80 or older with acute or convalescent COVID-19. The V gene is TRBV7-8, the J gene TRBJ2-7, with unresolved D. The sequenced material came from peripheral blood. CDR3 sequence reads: CASSLARAYEQYF. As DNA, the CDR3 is TGTGCCAGCAGCTTAGCTCGGGCCTACGAGCAGTACTTC. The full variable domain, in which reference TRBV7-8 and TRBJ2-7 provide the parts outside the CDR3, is GAGVSQSPRYKVAKRGQDVALRCDPISGHVSLFWYQQALGQGPEFLTYFQNEAQLDKSGLPSDRFFAERPEGSVSTLKIQRTQQEDSAVYLCASSLARAYEQYFGPGTRLTVT.